This is a list of T cell receptor beta chains from one sample in a study of brain T cells in children with intractable seizures. The protocol was immunoSEQ multiplex PCR, while the TCRdb copy is restricted to in-frame clones and leaves out a portion. The table lists tens of thousands of clones, more than 85% of them singletons. Specimen: peripheral blood, collected at surgery. The receptors derive from a boy younger than two with tuberous sclerosis and intractable seizures. Both conserved end residues are part of each CDR3. D genes are given only for firm matches. A clone size is listed for some rows: how often the clone was seen (once, few, many), or a class if it is expanded.

clone size	V gene	D gene	J gene	CDR3 protein
NA	TRBV19	TRBD1	TRBJ1-2	CASSVPTGAGGYGYTF
NA	TRBV29-1	TRBD2	TRBJ2-3	CSVSGTRGTDTQYF
NA	TRBV7-9	NA	TRBJ1-4	CASSLVSGRNEKLFF
NA	TRBV29-1	NA	TRBJ2-1	CSVLLAEYNEQFF
NA	TRBV11-1	NA	TRBJ2-1	CASSLDLAPANEQFF
NA	TRBV5-1	NA	TRBJ2-7	CASSEGRGSHEQYF
NA	TRBV9	NA	TRBJ1-2	CASSRTPEYGYTF
NA	TRBV5-6	TRBD1	TRBJ2-7	CASSSPGQLYEQYF
NA	TRBV4-2	NA	TRBJ1-1	CASSQDKQGNTEAFF
NA	TRBV6-5	NA	TRBJ2-1	CASRDRDSSYNEQFF
once	TRBV7-3	NA	TRBJ1-1	CASSLGRGMNTEAFF
NA	TRBV5-6	TRBD1	TRBJ1-3	CASSWGTGNSGNTIYF
NA	TRBV19	TRBD2	TRBJ2-1	CASQGLAGYNEQFF
NA	TRBV19	NA	TRBJ1-2	CASSISGPLFF
NA	TRBV7-9	TRBD1	TRBJ1-2	CASSLEEGAHYGYTF
NA	TRBV13	NA	TRBJ2-3	CASSLETDTQYF
NA	TRBV7-2	TRBD2	TRBJ2-7	CASSLLAGGSSYEQYF
once	TRBV4-1	NA	TRBJ1-5	CASSQEPATAVKSNQPQHF
NA	TRBV27	NA	TRBJ2-3	CASSLGWAEVGDTQYF
once	TRBV5-6	NA	TRBJ1-2	CASSLALLTYGYTF
NA	TRBV2	NA	TRBJ1-5	CASNRVRNQPQHF
NA	TRBV30	NA	TRBJ2-7	CAWGEGEQYF
NA	TRBV11-3	NA	TRBJ2-2	CASSRLVGTGELFF
once	TRBV30	NA	TRBJ1-6	CAWSVIGRSPLHF
NA	TRBV25-1	NA	TRBJ2-5	CASRPSGQETQYF
few	TRBV19	NA	TRBJ1-5	CASSIRGINQPQHF
NA	TRBV3-1/TRBV3-2	NA	TRBJ1-4	CASSQVRDSANNEKLFF
NA	TRBV2	NA	TRBJ1-2	CATLLDSNYGYTF